Presented here are 31 T cell receptor beta chains from one specimen sequenced in a study of vaccination effects on CD4 cells after COVID-19. Expansion of antigen-specific CD4+ T cells with viral peptide pools was carried out by the ViraFEST assay before sequencing. Isolating CD4+ T cells followed approximately nine days of culture. All study participants received two doses of BNT162b2 or mRNA-1273 vaccine. Generated by immunoSEQ multiplex PCR, the TCRdb table keeps only in-frame clones and is missing some. This repertoire shows 25,000 to 35,000 clones, roughly 67% found once; its top ten account for about 8.4%. These TCRs are of unknown antigen specificity. Sequencing was performed on CD4+ T cells from PBMCs cultured with SARS-CoV-2 spike peptides, taken after COVID-19 vaccination. The receptors stem from a human donor who received a COVID-19 vaccine.

This chain joins TRBV9 and TRBJ2-1; 11 bases map to TRBD2. V lost 1 base and J lost 8; bases outside the gene matches: 2. Per the germline V gene, CDR1 is SGDLS and CDR2 is YYNGEE. There are 14 residues in the CDR3. CDR3 DNA sequence: TGTGCCAGCAGCGTAACTAGCGGGAGCTATGAGCAGTTCTTC. Protein sequence: CASSVTSGSYEQFF. Full variable domain (outside the CDR3, taken from reference TRBV9 and TRBJ2-1): DSGVTQTPKHLITATGQRVTLRCSPRSGDLSVYWYQQSLDQGLQFLIQYYNGEERAKGNILERFSAQQFPDLHSELNLSSLELGDSALYFCASSVTSGSYEQFFGPGTRLTVL.

The rearrangement links TRBV11-3 to TRBJ2-3; the D is unclear. From germline, CDR1 is SGHNT and CDR2 YENEEA. V gave up 5 bases and J gave up 2 bases, with 5 bases separating them. This CDR3 spans 12 amino acids. This CDR3 is CASSLHTDTQYF. The DNA for the CDR3 is TGTGCCAGCAGCCTTCACACAGATACGCAGTATTTT.

This clone showed up just a few times. The genes are TRBV3-1 (or the pseudogene TRBV3-2) and TRBJ2-7; weak D call: TRBD1 (6 bases). Looked up from germline, CDR1 is LGHDT and CDR2 is YNNKEL (reference sequence). V was clipped by 2 bases and J by 2 bases, with 10 bases between them. The CDR3 is 14 residues long. The CDR3 sequence is CASSQTDRTYEQYF. CDR3 in DNA: TGTGCCAGCAGCCAAACTGACAGGACCTACGAGCAGTACTTC.

A few counts support this clone. The chain carries TRBV14 and TRBJ2-7, with 7 bases aligning to TRBD2. The CDR3 loop spans 13 amino acids. Germline V lookup: CDR1 SGHDN, CDR2 FVKESK. CDR3 DNA: TGTATCCCGGGGGGACTACTCTCCTACGAGCAGTACTTC. Translated, it gives CIPGGLLSYEQYF.

The V gene is TRBV9, the J gene TRBJ1-1; maybe TRBD1 (6 bases). This CDR3 comprises 14 residues. Germline CDR1 SGDLS, CDR2 YYNGEE. Deletions cut 2 bases from V and 1 base from J, with 9 bases between. The CDR3 here is CASSVGQQNTEAFF. CDR3 nucleotide sequence: TGTGCCAGCAGCGTTGGACAGCAGAACACTGAAGCTTTCTTT.

The chain employs TRBV19 and TRBJ1-4; D ambiguous. Per germline, CDR1 LNHDA and CDR2 SQIVND (reference sequence). V was pared by 6 bases and J by 7 bases, with 12 bases between. The length of the CDR3 is 13 residues. The CDR3 nucleotides are TGTGCCAGTAGCCACGATCACGGTGAAAAACTGTTTTTT. Protein product: CASSHDHGEKLFF.

This rearrangement joins TRBV30 to TRBJ2-5; a weak D match, TRBD1 (5 bases). V was pared by 3 bases and J by 4 bases, with 12 bases between. This CDR3 contains 13 residues. Germline V gene data show CDR1 as GTSNPN and CDR2 as SVGIG (reference sequence). The CDR3 loop reads CAWSLGVPETQYF. CDR3 bases: TGTGCCTGGAGCTTAGGGGTCCCAGAGACCCAGTACTTC.

V is TRBV3-1 (or the pseudogene TRBV3-2) and J is TRBJ2-7, with D tentatively TRBD2 (5 bases). Between the trimmed V and J ends, which lost 1 base and 0 bases, there was a span of 7 bases. Per germline, CDR1 LGHDT and CDR2 YNNKEL (reference sequence). The length of the CDR3 is 14 residues. Here the CDR3 DNA reads TGTGCCAGCAGCCAAGCAGCGGACTCCTACGAGCAGTACTTC. Its protein is CASSQAADSYEQYF.

This clone was detected a few times. The rearrangement links TRBV5-5 to TRBJ1-2, with D hard to call. The V end was cut by 7 bases, the J end by 3 bases, with 13 bases between. The germline gives CDR1 SGHKS, CDR2 YYEKEE (reference sequence). The CDR3 extends over 13 amino acids. CDR3 sequence (DNA): TGTGCCAGCGTGTCACTCTCGGACTATGGCTACACCTTC. This gives the protein CASVSLSDYGYTF.

The V gene is TRBV18, the J gene TRBJ2-3; TRBD2 matches at 14 bases. The CDR3 loop spans 17 amino acids. Trimming at V came to 3 bases and at J to 6 bases, leaving 8 bases not matched to a gene. Per the germline V gene, CDR1 is KGHSH and CDR2 is LQKENI. CDR3 coding DNA: TGTGCCAGCTCACCCAGACTAGCGGGAGGGGACGTCGATACGCAGTATTTT. It translates to CASSPRLAGGDVDTQYF.

The V and J genes are TRBV7-2 and TRBJ2-5; tentative D call: TRBD1 (6 bases). Deletions cut 1 base from V and 3 bases from J, with 9 bases between. This CDR3 has 14 amino acids. The germline gives CDR1 SGHTA, CDR2 FQGNSA. The CDR3 nucleotides are TGTGCCAGCAGCTTAGGGGGGCACAAAGAGACCCAGTACTTC. This encodes CASSLGGHKETQYF.

This chain connects TRBV28 to TRBJ2-1, with 8 bases fitting TRBD2. Unmatched junction bases numbered 7, after V lost 5 bases and J lost 1 base. The CDR3 is 16 residues long. In germline, CDR1 is MDHEN, CDR2 SYDVKM. CDR3 sequence: CASSPAAGGSYNEQFF. The CDR3 DNA follows: TGTGCCAGCAGTCCAGCGGCGGGGGGATCCTACAATGAGCAGTTCTTC.

The rearrangement links TRBV5-1 to TRBJ2-2; D gene unclear. Germline lookup yields CDR1 SGHRS and CDR2 YFSETQ. The ends were cut back, 1 base at V and 0 bases at J, with 10 bases in the middle. The CDR3 length is 16 residues. CDR3 sequence (DNA): TGCGCCAGCAGCTTGCGTGCAGAGACGAACACCGGGGAGCTGTTTTTT. Protein: CASSLRAETNTGELFF.

The chain employs TRBV3-1 (or the pseudogene TRBV3-2) and TRBJ1-1; D ambiguous. The V end was cut by 2 bases, the J end by 4 bases, with 8 bases between. The CDR3 has 13 residues. Per the germline V gene, CDR1 is LGHDT and CDR2 is YNNKEL (reference sequence). The CDR3 here is CASSQSRSTEAFF. Here the CDR3 DNA reads TGTGCCAGCAGCCAATCGAGGAGCACTGAAGCTTTCTTT.

The genes are TRBV5-1 and TRBJ2-7; 9 bases are a match to TRBD1. With V trimmed by 4 bases and J by 5 bases, 7 bases remained unmatched. The germline CDR1 and CDR2 sequences are SGHRS and YFSETQ. The CDR3 has 14 amino acids. As DNA, the CDR3 is TGCGCCAGCAGCCAAGACAGGGGGTTCAACGAGCAGTACTTC. It encodes CASSQDRGFNEQYF.

This clone was found a few times. The genes are TRBV24-1 and TRBJ2-1; the match to TRBD2 covers 9 bases. The CDR3 loop spans 16 amino acids. V shed 3 bases and J 7 bases; nucleotides not matched to a gene: 9. CDR1 and CDR2 (germline): KGHDR, SFDVKD. The CDR3 coding sequence is TGTGCCACCAGTGATACCTTTAGCGGGAGTGGTAATGAGCAGTTCTTC. This encodes CATSDTFSGSGNEQFF.

The rearrangement joins TRBV5-1 to TRBJ2-5, with unresolved D. Trimming pared 4 bases from V and 5 bases from J, leaving 21 bases between. Germline CDR1 SGHRS, CDR2 YFSETQ. CDR3 length equals 16 residues. In nucleotides, the CDR3 is TGCGCCAGCAGCATGATCTACAGAAGAGTATCGGAGACCCAGTACTTC. Its translation is CASSMIYRRVSETQYF.

The chain carries TRBV18 and TRBJ2-1; 10 positions agree with TRBD2. Trimming cost V 4 bases and J 5 bases; bases outside gene matches: 11. The germline V gene encodes CDR1 KGHSH and CDR2 LQKENI. The CDR3 is 17 residues long. The CDR3 reads CASSLKSLAGENNEQFF. The DNA for the CDR3 is TGTGCCAGCTCACTCAAATCTCTAGCGGGAGAGAACAATGAGCAGTTCTTC.

The rearrangement uses TRBV5-1 and TRBJ2-2; 8 nucleotides line up with TRBD1. This CDR3 has 16 amino acids. V lost 8 bases to trimming and J lost 0 bases; unmatched junction nucleotides: 9. From germline, CDR1 is SGHRS and CDR2 YFSETQ. CDR3 DNA sequence: TGCGCCAGTAGCCTAATGACAGGGGCGAACACCGGGGAGCTGTTTTTT. Its translation is CASSLMTGANTGELFF.

In its sample, this clone was seen a few times. The V gene is TRBV10-3, the J gene TRBJ2-1, with 11 bases aligning to TRBD2. V dropped 6 bases and J dropped 3; count of bases not matched to a gene: 4. Per germline, CDR1 ENHRY and CDR2 SYGVKD. The CDR3 totals 15 residues. CDR3 in DNA: TGTGCCATCAGGGATAGCGGGGGGGGCTACAATGAGCAGTTCTTC. This codes for CAIRDSGGGYNEQFF.

V and J are TRBV27 and TRBJ1-5; 11 bases are a match to TRBD1. J lost 5 bases, V lost 2 bases, and 5 bases had no gene match. CDR1 is MNHEY, CDR2 SMNVEV, per germline (reference sequence). CDR3 size: 16 residues. The CDR3 coding sequence is TGTGCCAGCAGTTTACAGGGACAGGGGGGTTATCAGCCCCAGCATTTT. This encodes CASSLQGQGGYQPQHF.

The genes are TRBV10-2 and TRBJ2-5; no firm D call. Germline V gene data show CDR1 as WSHSY and CDR2 as SAAADI. The CDR3 consists of 16 residues. V was pared by 4 bases and J by 5 bases, with 20 bases between. CDR3 residues: CASSGPKGTAIETQYF. The CDR3 DNA follows: TGCGCCAGCAGTGGGCCAAAGGGTACGGCCATCGAGACCCAGTACTTC.

V is TRBV19 and J is TRBJ2-5, with D tentatively TRBD2 (6 bases). Germline V gives CDR1 LNHDA, CDR2 SQIVND (reference sequence). Trimming pared 5 bases from V and 4 bases from J, leaving 20 bases between. This CDR3 contains 16 residues. In nucleotides, the CDR3 is TGTGCCAGTAGTCGTTCGTCGGGGGTGGTGACAGAGACCCAGTACTTC. This codes for CASSRSSGVVTETQYF.

The chain combines TRBV2 with TRBJ2-5; 8 bases agree with TRBD2. The germline V gene encodes CDR1 SNHLY and CDR2 FYNNEI. V lost 8 bases to trimming and J lost 5 bases; unmatched junction nucleotides: 10. This CDR3 has 14 amino acids. The CDR3 bases are TGTGCCAGCGGGGCCGGGACTAGATCCGAGACCCAGTACTTC. Translating it yields CASGAGTRSETQYF.

J is TRBJ2-3 and V is TRBV21-1; the table's D call TRBD1 went unverified against the DNA. TRBV21-1 is marked as a pseudogene. This CDR3 is built from 14 residues. The CDR3 spells CASSKDRSTDTQYF. The DNA for the CDR3 is TGTGCCAGCAGCAAAGACAGGAGCACAGATACGCAGTATTTT.

CDR3 residues: CASQGAVYEKLFF. CDR3 bases: TGTGCCAGCCAGGGGGCGGTTTATGAAAAACTGTTTTTT. This chain uses TRBV6-5 with TRBJ1-4; TRBD1 matches 8 bases. The CDR3 is made up of 13 amino acids. The germline V gene encodes CDR1 MNHEY and CDR2 SVGAGI. The J segment lost 6 bases and the V segment lost 8 bases, leaving 5 bases of the junction unmatched.

The V gene is TRBV27, the J gene TRBJ1-1; D not certain. The CDR3 extends over 14 amino acids. The germline gives CDR1 MNHEY, CDR2 SMNVEV (reference sequence). Trimming cost V 1 base and J 2 bases, with 8 bases left between them. CDR3 region: CASSLFHLNTEAFF. In DNA form, the CDR3 reads TGTGCCAGCAGTTTATTTCACCTAAACACTGAAGCTTTCTTT.

The chain employs TRBV3-1 (or the pseudogene TRBV3-2) and TRBJ2-5, with 14 bases that match TRBD2. Germline CDR1 and CDR2: LGHDT and YNNKEL (reference sequence). This CDR3 spans 18 amino acids. V lost 1 base to trimming and J lost 1 base; unmatched junction nucleotides: 5. CDR3 region: CASSQGGLAGAPQETQYF. The CDR3 region has the DNA TGTGCCAGCAGCCAAGGGGGACTAGCGGGAGCGCCCCAAGAGACCCAGTACTTC.

This chain uses TRBV4-2 with TRBJ2-2; 7 bases align to TRBD1. J lost 2 bases, V lost 1 base, and 4 bases had no gene match. Germline CDR1 reads LGHNA; CDR2 reads YNFKEQ. This CDR3 is 16 amino acids long. The DNA for the CDR3 is TGTGCCAGCAGCCAAGGAGGGACAGATAACACCGGGGAGCTGTTTTTT. Encoded protein: CASSQGGTDNTGELFF.

This clone was detected only a few times. The chain recombines TRBV4-2 with TRBJ1-2; D ambiguous. CDR3 length: 14 amino acids. V was shortened by 4 bases and J by 8 bases, with 17 bases between the two germline ends. CDR1 is LGHNA and CDR2 is YNFKEQ in the germline V gene. The CDR3 bases are TGTGCCAGCAGCCCCTACGACGCAGCTGGGGGCTACACCTTC. This codes for CASSPYDAAGGYTF.

The chain links TRBV21-1 to TRBJ1-4; TRBD1, the D gene given by the table, was not confirmed from the DNA. TRBV21-1 is a recognized pseudogene. The CDR3 runs to 15 residues. The CDR3 nucleotides read TGTGCCATCCTGGTGGGGGCGCGGACTAATGAAAAACTGTTTTTT. Translation gives CAILVGARTNEKLFF.